The subject of this entry is one TCR beta chain. The data are from a study of CD8 T cells in Susac syndrome. Trimming removed 1 base at V and 2 bases at J, with 17 bases between. The CDR3 spans 16 residues. The V gene's germline CDR1 is GTSNPN and CDR2 SVGIG (reference sequence). TCR beta sequencing covered blood CD8+ and CD4+ T cells. cDNA came from around 0.5 to 1 ug RNA primed by random hexamers. It was immunoSEQ multiplex PCR that amplified TCR beta CDR3 across 54 Vbeta and 13 Jbeta. TCRdb recomputed calls from the immunoSEQ multiplex PCR reads with MiXCR, one row per CDR3 protein. Here the sample spans 130,000 or so distinct CDR3 sequences, 75% to 90% being singletons.

This receptor was obtained from a human donor with multiple sclerosis. Sequenced input: CD8+ T cells from PBMCs. The chain recombines TRBV30 with TRBJ1-2; D might be TRBD1 (5 bases). CDR3 protein: CAWSAPTRRGNYGYTF. The CDR3 nucleotides read TGTGCCTGGAGTGCCCCCACACGAAGGGGCAACTATGGCTACACCTTC.